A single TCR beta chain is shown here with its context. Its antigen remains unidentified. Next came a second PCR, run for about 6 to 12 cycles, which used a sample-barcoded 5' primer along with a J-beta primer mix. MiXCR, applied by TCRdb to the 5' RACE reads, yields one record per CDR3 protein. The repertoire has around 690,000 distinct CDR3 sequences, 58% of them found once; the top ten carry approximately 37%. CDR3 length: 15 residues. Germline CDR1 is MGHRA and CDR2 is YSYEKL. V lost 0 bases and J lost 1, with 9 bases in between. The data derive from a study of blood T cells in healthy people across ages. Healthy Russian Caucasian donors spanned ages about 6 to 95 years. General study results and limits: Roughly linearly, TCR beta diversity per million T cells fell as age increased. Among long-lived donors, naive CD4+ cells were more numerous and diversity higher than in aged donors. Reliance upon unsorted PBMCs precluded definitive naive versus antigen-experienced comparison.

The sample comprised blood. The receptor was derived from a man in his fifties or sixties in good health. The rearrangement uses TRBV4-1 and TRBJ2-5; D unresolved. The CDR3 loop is CASSQDPRSQETQYF. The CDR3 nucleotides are TGCGCCAGCAGCCAAGATCCCCGGAGCCAAGAGACCCAGTACTTC.